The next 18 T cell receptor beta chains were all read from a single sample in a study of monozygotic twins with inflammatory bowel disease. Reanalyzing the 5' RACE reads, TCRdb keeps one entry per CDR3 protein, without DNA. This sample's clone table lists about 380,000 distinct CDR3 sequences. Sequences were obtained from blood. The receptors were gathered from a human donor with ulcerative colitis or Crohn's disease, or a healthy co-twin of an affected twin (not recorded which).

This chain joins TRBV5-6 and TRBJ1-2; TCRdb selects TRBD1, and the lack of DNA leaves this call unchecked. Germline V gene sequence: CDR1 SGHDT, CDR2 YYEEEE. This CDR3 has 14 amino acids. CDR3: CASSLVTGRSGYTF.

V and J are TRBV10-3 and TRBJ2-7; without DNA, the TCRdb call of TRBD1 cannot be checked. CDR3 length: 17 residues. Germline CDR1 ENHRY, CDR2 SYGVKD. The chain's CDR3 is CAISKTGTAEFSYEQYF.

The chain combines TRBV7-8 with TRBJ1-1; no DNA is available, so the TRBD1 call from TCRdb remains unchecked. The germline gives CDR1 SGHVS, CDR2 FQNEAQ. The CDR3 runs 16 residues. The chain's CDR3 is CASSSHLGTRNTEAFF.

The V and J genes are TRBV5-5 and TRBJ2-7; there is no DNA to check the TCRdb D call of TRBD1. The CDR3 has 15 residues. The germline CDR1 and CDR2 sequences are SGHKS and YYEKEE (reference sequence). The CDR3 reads CASSFGQARPYEQYF.

This chain's CDR3 is CASSQEAGAGYNSPLHF. The genes are TRBV3-1 and TRBJ1-6; the TCRdb D gene call, TRBD1, has no DNA to confirm it. The CDR3 sequence is 17 residues long. The germline CDR1 and CDR2 sequences are LGHDT and YNNKEL (reference sequence).

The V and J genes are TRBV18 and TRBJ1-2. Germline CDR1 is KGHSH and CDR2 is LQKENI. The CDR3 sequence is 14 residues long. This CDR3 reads CASSPDDLAYGYTF.

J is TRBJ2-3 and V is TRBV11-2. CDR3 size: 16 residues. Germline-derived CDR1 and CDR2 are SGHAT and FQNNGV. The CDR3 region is CASSLGHVVGTDTQYF.

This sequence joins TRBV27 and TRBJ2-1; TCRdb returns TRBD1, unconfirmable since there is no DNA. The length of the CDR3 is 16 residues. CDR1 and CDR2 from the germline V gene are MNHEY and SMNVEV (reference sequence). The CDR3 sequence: CASSLFQGPPYNEQFF.

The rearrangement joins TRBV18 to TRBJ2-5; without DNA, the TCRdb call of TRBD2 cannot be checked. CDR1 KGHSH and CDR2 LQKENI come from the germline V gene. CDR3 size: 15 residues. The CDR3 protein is CASSPTSGGFETQYF.

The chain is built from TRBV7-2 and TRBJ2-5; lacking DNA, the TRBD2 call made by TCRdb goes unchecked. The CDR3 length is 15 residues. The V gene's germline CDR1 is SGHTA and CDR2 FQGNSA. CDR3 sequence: CASSLRPGLVFAQYF.

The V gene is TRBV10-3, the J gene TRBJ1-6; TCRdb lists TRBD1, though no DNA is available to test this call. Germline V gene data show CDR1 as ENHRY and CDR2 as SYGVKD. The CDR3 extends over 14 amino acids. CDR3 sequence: CAIRQGIYNSPLHF.

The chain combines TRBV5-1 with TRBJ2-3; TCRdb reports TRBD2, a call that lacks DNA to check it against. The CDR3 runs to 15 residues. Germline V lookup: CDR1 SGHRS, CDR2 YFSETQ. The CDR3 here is CASSLTGLNTDTQYF. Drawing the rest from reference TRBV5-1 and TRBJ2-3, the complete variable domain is KAGVTQTPRYLIKTRGQQVTLSCSPISGHRSVSWYQQTPGQGLQFLFEYFSETQRNKGNFPGRFSGRQFSNSRSEMNVSTLELGDSALYLCASSLTGLNTDTQYFGPGTRLTVL.

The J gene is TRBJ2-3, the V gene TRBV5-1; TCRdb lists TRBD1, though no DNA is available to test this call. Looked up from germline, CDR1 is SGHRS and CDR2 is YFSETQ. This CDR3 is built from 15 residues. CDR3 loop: CASSLGGQGTDTQYF. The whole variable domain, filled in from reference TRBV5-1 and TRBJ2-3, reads KAGVTQTPRYLIKTRGQQVTLSCSPISGHRSVSWYQQTPGQGLQFLFEYFSETQRNKGNFPGRFSGRQFSNSRSEMNVSTLELGDSALYLCASSLGGQGTDTQYFGPGTRLTVL.

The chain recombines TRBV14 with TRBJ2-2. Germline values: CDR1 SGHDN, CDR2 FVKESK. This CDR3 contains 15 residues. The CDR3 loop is CASSHDRRNTGELFF.

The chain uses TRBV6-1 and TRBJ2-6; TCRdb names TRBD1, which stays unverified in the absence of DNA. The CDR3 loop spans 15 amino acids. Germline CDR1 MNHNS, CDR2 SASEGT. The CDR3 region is CASSETGRGANVLTF.

CDR3 region: CASSIAHGGASYNEQFF. The chain uses TRBV19 and TRBJ2-1; TCRdb selects TRBD1, and the lack of DNA leaves this call unchecked. From germline, CDR1 is LNHDA and CDR2 SQIVND (reference sequence). This CDR3 spans 17 amino acids.

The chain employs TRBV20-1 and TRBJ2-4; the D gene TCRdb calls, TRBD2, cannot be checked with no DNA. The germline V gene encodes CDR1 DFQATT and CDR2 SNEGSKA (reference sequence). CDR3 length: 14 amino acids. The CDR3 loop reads CSASRGLTKNIQYF.

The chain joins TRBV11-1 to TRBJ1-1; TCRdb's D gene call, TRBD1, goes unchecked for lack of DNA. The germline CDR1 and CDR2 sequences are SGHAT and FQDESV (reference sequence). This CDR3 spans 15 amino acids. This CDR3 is CASSLGDRVNTEAFF.